The rows below give T cell receptor beta chains drawn from one sample of a study of technical replicates of blood from several donors. The data were produced by immunoSEQ multiplex PCR, yet TCRdb's version contains in-frame clones alone and is incomplete. The sample comprises about 61,000 clones, almost 97% of which are singletons, and approximately 0.19% rests with the top ten. Sequenced: T cells isolated from PBMCs. The receptors derive from a human donor in good health. Each CDR3 is given with its conserved first and last residue. A D gene is named only where the DNA matches it firmly. Only part of the rows carry a size: once, few, many, or a class if the clone is expanded.

TRBV30	TRBJ2-3	-	-	TGTGCCTGGAGTACGCCGGGACTTGGCACAGATACGCAGTATTTT	CAWSTPGLGTDTQYF
TRBV5-4	TRBJ1-2	TRBD1	-	TGTGCCAGCAGCTTGGCAGGGGGCGGGGGTGGCTACACCTTC	CASSLAGGGGGYTF
TRBV25-1	TRBJ1-1	-	-	TGTGCCAGCAGTGATTTGGGGGGTGCGGCTTTCTTT	CASSDLGGAAFF
TRBV6-1	TRBJ1-5	-	-	TGTGCCAGCAGTGTTCAGGAATATCAGCCCCAGCATTTT	CASSVQEYQPQHF
TRBV18	TRBJ2-2	-	-	TGTGCCAGCTCACCACCCACTAGCAGACACACCGGGGAGCTGTTTTTT	CASSPPTSRHTGELFF
TRBV9	TRBJ2-6	-	-	TGTGCCAGCACCGCTCGACCGGGGTTTGGGTTTGGGGCCAACGTCCTGACTTTC	CASTARPGFGFGANVLTF
TRBV18	TRBJ2-7	TRBD1	-	TGTGCCAGCTCACCAGGGACAGGAGACGAGCAGTACTTC	CASSPGTGDEQYF
TRBV5-1	TRBJ2-5	-	-	TGCGCCAGCAGCCCCCTCGTTGGCGGGCAGGAGACCCAGTACTTC	CASSPLVGGQETQYF
TRBV28	TRBJ2-2	TRBD1	-	TGTGCCAGTACAACCTCCGGGACAGTCTGGACCGGGGAGCTGTTTTTT	CASTTSGTVWTGELFF
TRBV30	TRBJ2-3	TRBD2	-	TGTGCCTGGATTCGGACTAGCGATTTCTCAGTAGATACGCAGTATTTT	CAWIRTSDFSVDTQYF
TRBV10-2	TRBJ2-7	TRBD1	-	TGCGCCAGCAGTGGGATCTTAGAGGGGACAGGGGACATCTACGAGCAGTACTTC	CASSGILEGTGDIYEQYF
TRBV10-3	TRBJ2-7	-	-	TGTGCCATCAGGGGTTCAGCGGAGGCCTACGAGCAGTACTTC	CAIRGSAEAYEQYF
TRBV28	TRBJ1-1	-	-	TGTGCCAGCAGTATAACAACAGCGAACACTGAAGCTTTCTTT	CASSITTANTEAFF
TRBV5-1	TRBJ1-6	-	-	TGCGCCAGCAGCTACTCGGGAAGGAGCTCCTATAATTCACCCCTCCACTTT	CASSYSGRSSYNSPLHF
TRBV2	TRBJ1-1	-	-	TGTGCCAGCATTTCAAGGACAGTGAACACTGAAGCTTTCTTT	CASISRTVNTEAFF
TRBV18	TRBJ1-1	-	-	TGTGCCAGCTCACCGGGTACGGGTATCACTGAAGCTTTCTTT	CASSPGTGITEAFF
TRBV7-6	TRBJ1-3	-	-	TGTGCCAGCAGCTTAGCACAGGGAACTGGAAACACCATATATTTT	CASSLAQGTGNTIYF
TRBV27	TRBJ1-1	TRBD1	-	TGTGCCAGCAGTCCCCCGGGACAGGGCCGAGGGGCTTTCTTT	CASSPPGQGRGAFF
TRBV4-1	TRBJ2-5	-	-	TGCGCCAGCAGCCAAGGTCCTATGGAGACCCAGTACTTC	CASSQGPMETQYF
TRBV4-1	TRBJ2-1	TRBD2	few	TGCGCCAGCAGACGCGGGAGTGGAAATGAGCAGTTCTTC	CASRRGSGNEQFF
TRBV15	TRBJ1-4	TRBD1	once	TGTGCCACCAGCACCGACAGGGGGATTGAAAAACTGTTTTTT	CATSTDRGIEKLFF
TRBV28	TRBJ1-2	-	-	TGTGCCAGCAGTCGTTCAGGCTCCCCTAACTATGGCTACACCTTC	CASSRSGSPNYGYTF
TRBV7-9	TRBJ1-2	-	once	TGTGCCAGCAGGTCAGGGTACTATGGCTACACCTTC	CASRSGYYGYTF
TRBV29-1	TRBJ1-1	-	-	TGCAGCGTTGGCCCGACTATGAACACTGAAGCTTTCTTT	CSVGPTMNTEAFF
TRBV28	TRBJ1-2	-	once	TGTGCCAGCAGTTTGGCCAACTATGGCTACACCTTC	CASSLANYGYTF
TRBV7-9	TRBJ1-1	TRBD1	-	TGTGCCAGCAACACAAAGACCGGGACAGGGGTGTTTGACACTGAAGCTTTCTTT	CASNTKTGTGVFDTEAFF
TRBV9	TRBJ1-2	-	-	TGTGCCAGCAGCGTAGGGCTTCCAGATAACTATGGCTACACCTTC	CASSVGLPDNYGYTF
TRBV19	TRBJ2-7	TRBD1	-	TGTGCCAGTAGTCCGGGACAGGAATACGAGCAGTACTTC	CASSPGQEYEQYF
TRBV29-1	TRBJ2-7	-	-	TGCAGCGTTGAAGATCAGGGAGGCAGACCCTACGAGCAGTACTTC	CSVEDQGGRPYEQYF